This T cell receptor (beta chain) is drawn from a study of shared clonotypes between healthy human individuals. This CDR3 is 13 amino acids long. Trimming stripped 7 bases from V and 6 bases from J, with 12 bases between. Germline V lookup: CDR1 MNHNS, CDR2 SASEGT. Genomic DNA of each subset was evenly split across several immunoSEQ plates. In the study's own analysis: ImmunoSEQ junction-only sequences lacked quality scores, so their filtering differed. Profiling relied on immunoSEQ multiplex PCR, and the TCRdb table lists in-frame clones only, not all of them. Clone size and the V and J calls come from that table; the DNA yielded D and trimming. This table holds about 480,000 clones, over 75% found once. This clone occurred many times.

The sequencing sample was made of PBMCs. The rearrangement joins TRBV6-1 to TRBJ2-2, with a tentative D call TRBD2 (6 bases). The TCR comes from a woman aged 40 to 55 in good health. Some clones in this sample may be carry-over from other donors' samples. CDR3 nucleotides: TGTGCCAGCACGTATAGGGAGGCCGGGGAGCTGTTTTTT. This translates into CASTYREAGELFF.